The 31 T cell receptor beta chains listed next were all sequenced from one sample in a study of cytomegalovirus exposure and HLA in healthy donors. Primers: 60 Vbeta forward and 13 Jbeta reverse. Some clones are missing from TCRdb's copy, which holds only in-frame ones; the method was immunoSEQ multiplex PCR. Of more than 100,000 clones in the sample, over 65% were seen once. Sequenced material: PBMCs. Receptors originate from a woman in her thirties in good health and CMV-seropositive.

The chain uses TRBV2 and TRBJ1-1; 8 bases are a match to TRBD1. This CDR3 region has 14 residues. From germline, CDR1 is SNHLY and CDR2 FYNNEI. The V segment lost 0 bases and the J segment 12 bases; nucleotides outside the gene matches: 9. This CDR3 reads CASSEAVARGPSFF. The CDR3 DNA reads TGTGCCAGCAGTGAAGCTGTCGCCAGGGGGCCGTCTTTCTTT.

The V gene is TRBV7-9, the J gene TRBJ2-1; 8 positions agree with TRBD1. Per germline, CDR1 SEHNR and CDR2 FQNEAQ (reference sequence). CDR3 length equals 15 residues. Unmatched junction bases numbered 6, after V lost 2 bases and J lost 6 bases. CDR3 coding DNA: TGTGCCAGCAGCTTATCGACAGGGGTTGGCAATGAGCAGTTCTTC. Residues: CASSLSTGVGNEQFF.

CDR3 sequence (DNA): TGTGCCAGCAGCTACGGACAGGGGAGAGGAAACACCATATATTTT. It encodes CASSYGQGRGNTIYF. The V call is TRBV5-4, the J call TRBJ1-3; the match to TRBD1 covers 9 bases. J was trimmed by 4 bases and V by 3 bases; bases with no gene match: 5. Germline V gene sequence: CDR1 SGHNT, CDR2 YYREEE (reference sequence). CDR3 length equals 15 residues.

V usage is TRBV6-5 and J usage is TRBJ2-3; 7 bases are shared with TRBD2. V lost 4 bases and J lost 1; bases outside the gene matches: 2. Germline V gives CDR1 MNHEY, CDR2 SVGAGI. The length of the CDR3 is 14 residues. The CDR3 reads CASSFRGGTDTQYF. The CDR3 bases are TGTGCCAGCAGTTTCCGGGGGGGCACAGATACGCAGTATTTT.

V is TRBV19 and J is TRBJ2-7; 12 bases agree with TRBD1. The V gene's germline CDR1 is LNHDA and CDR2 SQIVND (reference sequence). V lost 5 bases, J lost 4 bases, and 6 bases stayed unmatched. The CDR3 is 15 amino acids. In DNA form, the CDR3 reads TGTGCCAGTAGTCCGGGACAGGGGGCCTTATACGAGCAGTACTTC. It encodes CASSPGQGALYEQYF.

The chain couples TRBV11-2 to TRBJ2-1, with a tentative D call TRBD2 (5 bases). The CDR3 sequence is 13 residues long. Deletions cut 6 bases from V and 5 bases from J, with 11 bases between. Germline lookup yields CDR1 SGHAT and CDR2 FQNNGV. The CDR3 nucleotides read TGTGCCAGCAGTCCTGGACTCAACAATGAGCAGTTCTTC. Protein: CASSPGLNNEQFF.

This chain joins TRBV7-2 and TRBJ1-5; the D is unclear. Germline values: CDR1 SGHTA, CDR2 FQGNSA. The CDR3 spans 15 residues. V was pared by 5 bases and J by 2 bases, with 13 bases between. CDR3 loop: CASSPGLAGNQPQHF. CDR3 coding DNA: TGTGCCAGCAGCCCGGGTCTGGCGGGCAATCAGCCCCAGCATTTT. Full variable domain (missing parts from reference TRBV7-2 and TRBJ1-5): GAGVSQSPSNKVTEKGKDVELRCDPISGHTALYWYRQSLGQGLEFLIYFQGNSAPDKSGLPSDRFSAERTGGSVSTLTIQRTQQEDSAVYLCASSPGLAGNQPQHFGDGTRLSIL.

The CDR3 nucleotides are TGTGCCTGGAGTGTACTAGGAGGGAATTCACCCCTCCACTTT. This sequence encodes CAWSVLGGNSPLHF. The genes are TRBV30 and TRBJ1-6, with no clear D. Trimming took 0 bases from V and 7 from J, leaving 10 bases between them. CDR3 length equals 14 residues. Looked up from germline, CDR1 is GTSNPN and CDR2 is SVGIG (reference sequence). The full variable domain, in which reference TRBV30 and TRBJ1-6 provide the parts outside the CDR3, is SQTIHQWPATLVQPVGSPLSLECTVEGTSNPNLYWYRQAAGRGLQLLFYSVGIGQISSEVPQNLSASRPQDRQFILSSKKLLLSDSGFYLCAWSVLGGNSPLHFGNGTRLTVT.

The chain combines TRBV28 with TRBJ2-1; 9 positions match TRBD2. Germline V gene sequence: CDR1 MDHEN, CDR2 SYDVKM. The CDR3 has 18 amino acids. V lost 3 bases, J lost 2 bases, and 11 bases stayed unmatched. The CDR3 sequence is CASSFRIGSGGPYNEQFF. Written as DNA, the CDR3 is TGTGCCAGCAGTTTTAGGATAGGGAGCGGGGGGCCCTACAATGAGCAGTTCTTC.

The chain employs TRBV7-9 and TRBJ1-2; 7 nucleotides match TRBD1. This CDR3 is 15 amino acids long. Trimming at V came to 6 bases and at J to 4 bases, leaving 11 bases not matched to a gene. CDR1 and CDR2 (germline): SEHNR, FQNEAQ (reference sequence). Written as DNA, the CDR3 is TGTGCCAGCAGTGCGAATTTGGGACAGCTCTATGGCTACACCTTC. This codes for CASSANLGQLYGYTF.

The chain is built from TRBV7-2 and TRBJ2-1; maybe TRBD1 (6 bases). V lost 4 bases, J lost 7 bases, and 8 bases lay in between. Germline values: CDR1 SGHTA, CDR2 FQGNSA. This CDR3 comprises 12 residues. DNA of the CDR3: TGTGCCAGCAGCTCCAGGGGTAATGAGCAGTTCTTC. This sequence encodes CASSSRGNEQFF.

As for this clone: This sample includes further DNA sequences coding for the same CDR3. CDR3 sequence: CAWTPGGAYRSNQPQHF. The CDR3 DNA reads as TGTGCCTGGACACCAGGGGGCGCGTACAGGAGCAATCAGCCCCAGCATTTT. This chain uses TRBV30 with TRBJ1-5; 8 bases match TRBD1. Trimming removed 4 bases from V and 1 base from J; junction bases left unmatched: 12. The CDR3 sequence is 17 residues long. From germline, CDR1 is GTSNPN and CDR2 SVGIG (reference sequence).

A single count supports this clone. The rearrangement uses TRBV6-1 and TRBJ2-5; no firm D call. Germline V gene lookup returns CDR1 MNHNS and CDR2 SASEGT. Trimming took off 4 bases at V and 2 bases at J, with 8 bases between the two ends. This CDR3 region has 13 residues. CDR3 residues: CASSGSPQETQYF. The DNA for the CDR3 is TGTGCCAGCAGTGGTTCCCCTCAAGAGACCCAGTACTTC.

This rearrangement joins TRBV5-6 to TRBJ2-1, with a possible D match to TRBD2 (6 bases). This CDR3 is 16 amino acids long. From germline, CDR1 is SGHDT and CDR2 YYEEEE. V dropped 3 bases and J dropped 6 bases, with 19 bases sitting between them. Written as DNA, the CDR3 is TGTGCCAGCAGCTCCTTACAGACTAGAACCGGCAATGAGCAGTTCTTC. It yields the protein CASSSLQTRTGNEQFF.

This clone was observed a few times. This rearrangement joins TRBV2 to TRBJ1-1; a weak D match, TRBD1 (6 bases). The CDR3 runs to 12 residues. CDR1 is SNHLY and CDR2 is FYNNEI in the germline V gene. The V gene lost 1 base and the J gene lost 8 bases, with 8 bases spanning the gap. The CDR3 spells CASSEDRAEAFF. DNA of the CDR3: TGTGCCAGCAGTGAAGACAGGGCAGAAGCTTTCTTT.

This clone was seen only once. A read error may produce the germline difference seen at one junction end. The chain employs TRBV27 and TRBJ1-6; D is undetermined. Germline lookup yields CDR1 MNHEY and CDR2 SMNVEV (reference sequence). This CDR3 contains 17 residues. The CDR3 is CASSLSQTGLRNSPLHF. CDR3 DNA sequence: TGTGCCAGCAGTCTATCTCAGACGGGTCTAAGGAATTCACCCCTCCACTTT.

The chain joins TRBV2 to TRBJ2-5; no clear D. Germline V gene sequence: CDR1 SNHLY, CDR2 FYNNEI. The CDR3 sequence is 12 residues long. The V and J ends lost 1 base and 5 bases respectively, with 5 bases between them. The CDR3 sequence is CASSEEAETQYF. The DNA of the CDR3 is TGTGCCAGCAGTGAAGAAGCGGAGACCCAGTACTTC.

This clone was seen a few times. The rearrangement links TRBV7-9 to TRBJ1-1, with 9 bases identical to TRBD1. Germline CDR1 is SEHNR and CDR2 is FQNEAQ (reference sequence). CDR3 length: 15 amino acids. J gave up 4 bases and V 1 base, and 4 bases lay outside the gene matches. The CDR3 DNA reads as TGTGCCAGCAGCTTAGGGACAGGGGTAGGCACTGAAGCTTTCTTT. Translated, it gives CASSLGTGVGTEAFF.

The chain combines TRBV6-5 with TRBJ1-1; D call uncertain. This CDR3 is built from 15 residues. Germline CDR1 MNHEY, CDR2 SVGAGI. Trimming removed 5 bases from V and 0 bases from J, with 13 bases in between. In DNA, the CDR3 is TGTGCCAGCAGTCCTGACTTACGGCTGAACACTGAAGCTTTCTTT. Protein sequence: CASSPDLRLNTEAFF.

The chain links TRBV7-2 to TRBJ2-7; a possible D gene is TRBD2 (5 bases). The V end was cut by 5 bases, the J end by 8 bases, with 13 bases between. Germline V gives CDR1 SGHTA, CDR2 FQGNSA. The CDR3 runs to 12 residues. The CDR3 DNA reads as TGTGCCAGCAGCCATGGCGGGCGCCAGCAGTACTTC. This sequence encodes CASSHGGRQQYF.

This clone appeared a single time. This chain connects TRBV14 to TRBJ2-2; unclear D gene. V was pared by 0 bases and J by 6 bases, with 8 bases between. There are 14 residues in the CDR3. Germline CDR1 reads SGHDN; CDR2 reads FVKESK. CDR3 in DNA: TGTGCCAGCAGCCAAGATCACGGAGCCGGGGAGCTGTTTTTT. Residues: CASSQDHGAGELFF.

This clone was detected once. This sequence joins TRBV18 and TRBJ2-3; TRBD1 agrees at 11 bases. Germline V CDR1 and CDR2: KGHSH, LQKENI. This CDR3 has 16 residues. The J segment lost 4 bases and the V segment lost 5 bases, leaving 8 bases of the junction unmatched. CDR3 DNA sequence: TGTGCCAGCTCAAAGGACAGGGGGCTGTCTTCAGATACGCAGTATTTT. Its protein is CASSKDRGLSSDTQYF. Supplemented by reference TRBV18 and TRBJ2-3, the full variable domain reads NAGVMQNPRHLVRRRGQEARLRCSPMKGHSHVYWYRQLPEEGLKFMVYLQKENIIDESGMPKERFSAEFPKEGPSILRIQQVVRGDSAAYFCASSKDRGLSSDTQYFGPGTRLTVL.

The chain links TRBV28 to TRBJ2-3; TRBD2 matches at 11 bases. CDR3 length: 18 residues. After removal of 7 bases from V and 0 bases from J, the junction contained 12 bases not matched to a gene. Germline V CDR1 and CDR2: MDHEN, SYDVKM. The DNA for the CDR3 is TGTGCCAGCACCCCACTCGGCCTAGCGGGGGGTAGCACAGATACGCAGTATTTT. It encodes CASTPLGLAGGSTDTQYF.

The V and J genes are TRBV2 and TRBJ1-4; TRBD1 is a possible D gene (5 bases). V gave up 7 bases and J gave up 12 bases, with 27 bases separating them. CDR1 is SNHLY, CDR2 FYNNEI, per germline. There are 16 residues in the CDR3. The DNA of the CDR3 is TGTGCCAGCACTACCGGACAAACAAGTCTGAAATTGGAACTGTTTTTT. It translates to CASTTGQTSLKLELFF. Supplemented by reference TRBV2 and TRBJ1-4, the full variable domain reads EPEVTQTPSHQVTQMGQEVILRCVPISNHLYFYWYRQILGQKVEFLVSFYNNEISEKSEIFDDQFSVERPDGSNFTLKIRSTKLEDSAMYFCASTTGQTSLKLELFFGSGTQLSVL.

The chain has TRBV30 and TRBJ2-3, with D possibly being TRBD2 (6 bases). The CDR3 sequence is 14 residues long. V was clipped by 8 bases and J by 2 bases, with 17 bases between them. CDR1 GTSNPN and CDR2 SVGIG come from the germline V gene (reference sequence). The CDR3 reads CAHRLGGLTDTQYF. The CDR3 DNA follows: TGTGCCCACCGACTGGGGGGTCTCACAGATACGCAGTATTTT.

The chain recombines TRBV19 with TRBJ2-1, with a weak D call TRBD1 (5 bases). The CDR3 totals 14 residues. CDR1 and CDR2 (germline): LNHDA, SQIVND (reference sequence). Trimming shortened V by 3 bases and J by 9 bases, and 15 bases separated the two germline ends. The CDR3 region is CASSITFQGGEQFF. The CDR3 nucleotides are TGTGCCAGTAGTATCACCTTCCAGGGCGGTGAGCAGTTCTTC.

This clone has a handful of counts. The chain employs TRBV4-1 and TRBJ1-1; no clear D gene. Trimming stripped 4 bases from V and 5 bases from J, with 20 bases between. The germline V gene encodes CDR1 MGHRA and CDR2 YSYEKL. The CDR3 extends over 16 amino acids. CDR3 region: CASSPRWVLDVTEAFF. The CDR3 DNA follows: TGCGCCAGCAGCCCCCGCTGGGTCCTAGATGTTACTGAAGCTTTCTTT.

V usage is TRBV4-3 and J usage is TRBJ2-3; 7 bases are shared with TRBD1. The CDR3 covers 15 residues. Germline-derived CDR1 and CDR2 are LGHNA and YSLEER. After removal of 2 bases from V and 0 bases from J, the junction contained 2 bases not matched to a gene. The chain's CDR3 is CASSQRGPSTDTQYF. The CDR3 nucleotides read TGCGCCAGCAGCCAAAGGGGGCCTAGCACAGATACGCAGTATTTT.

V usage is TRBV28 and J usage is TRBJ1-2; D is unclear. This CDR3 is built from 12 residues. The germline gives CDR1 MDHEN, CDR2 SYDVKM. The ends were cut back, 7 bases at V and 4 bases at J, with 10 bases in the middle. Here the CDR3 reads CASNLEGYGYTF. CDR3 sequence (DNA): TGTGCCAGCAACTTAGAGGGCTATGGCTACACCTTC.

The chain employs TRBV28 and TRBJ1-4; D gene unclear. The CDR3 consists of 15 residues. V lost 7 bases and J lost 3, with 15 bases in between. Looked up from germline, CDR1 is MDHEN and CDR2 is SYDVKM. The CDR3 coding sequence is TGTGCCAGCACTGAGAGACCGCGGGCTAATGAAAAACTGTTTTTT. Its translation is CASTERPRANEKLFF.

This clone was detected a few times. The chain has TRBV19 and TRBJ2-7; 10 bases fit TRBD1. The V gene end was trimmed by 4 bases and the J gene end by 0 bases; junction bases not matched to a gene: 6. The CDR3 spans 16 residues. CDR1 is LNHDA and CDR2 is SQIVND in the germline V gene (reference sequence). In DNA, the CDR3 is TGTGCCAGTAGTACCGCCGGGACAGGGGCCTCCTACGAGCAGTACTTC. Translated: CASSTAGTGASYEQYF. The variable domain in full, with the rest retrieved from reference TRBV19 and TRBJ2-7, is DGGITQSPKYLFRKEGQNVTLSCEQNLNHDAMYWYRQDPGQGLRLIYYSQIVNDFQKGDIAEGYSVSREKKESFPLTVTSAQKNPTAFYLCASSTAGTGASYEQYFGPGTRLTVT.